This is a list of T cell receptor beta chains from one sample in a study of CD8+ T cells in alopecia areata. The repertoire was sequenced with immunoSEQ multiplex PCR; TCRdb's copy has only in-frame clones and lacks some. This sample has some 220,000 clones; around 57% occur once, and the top ten carry 1.5% to 2%. Specimen: CD4+ T cells sorted from blood, collected at week 4, from a patient treated with tofacitinib. These receptors all come from a human donor with alopecia areata. Both conserved end residues are part of each CDR3. A D gene is named only where the DNA matches it firmly. Clone size is shown for a subset of rows, as once, few, many or a class of expanded clone.

size,J,D,V,CDR3,DNA
.,TRBJ2-1,TRBD2,TRBV20-1,CSVRRGNEQFF,TGCAGTGTCCGGCGGGGGAATGAGCAGTTCTTC
.,TRBJ1-1,.,TRBV5-1,CASSRRGDTEAFF,TGCGCCAGCAGCAGGAGGGGGGACACTGAAGCTTTCTTT
few,TRBJ2-3,TRBD2,TRBV6-1,CASSALTSGGRIGTDTQYF,TGTGCCAGCAGTGCCCTGACTAGCGGGGGCCGAATAGGGACAGATACGCAGTATTTT
.,TRBJ1-6,.,TRBV27,CASSGVPTAANSPLHF,TGTGCCAGCAGTGGGGTTCCCACAGCGGCAAATTCACCCCTCCACTTT
.,TRBJ1-6,.,TRBV15,CATSAGDSPLHF,TGTGCCACCAGCGCAGGGGATTCACCCCTCCACTTT
.,TRBJ1-5,.,TRBV2,CATALGENQPQHF,TGTGCGACAGCATTGGGGGAAAATCAGCCCCAGCATTTT
.,TRBJ2-2,TRBD2,TRBV27,CASSFARLAGSSGELFF,TGTGCCAGCAGTTTTGCCCGACTAGCGGGTTCTTCCGGGGAGCTGTTTTTT
few,TRBJ2-7,.,TRBV7-8,CASSRRRVSPYEQYF,TGTGCCAGCAGTAGGAGGAGGGTGTCCCCTTACGAGCAGTACTTC
.,TRBJ1-3,.,TRBV11-2,CASSLVTVGNTIYF,TGTGCCAGCAGCTTAGTCACCGTTGGAAACACCATATATTTT
.,TRBJ2-3,TRBD2,TRBV9,CASSVAGQRGPSTDTQYF,TGTGCCAGCAGCGTAGCGGGCCAGCGGGGGCCAAGCACAGATACGCAGTATTTT
.,TRBJ2-3,TRBD1,TRBV29-1,CSVAGTVTDTQYF,TGCAGCGTAGCCGGGACAGTAACAGATACGCAGTATTTT
many,TRBJ1-5,.,TRBV7-2,CASSLVQNQPQHF,TGTGCCAGCAGCTTAGTACAGAATCAGCCCCAGCATTTT
.,TRBJ2-7,.,TRBV6-5,CASSAGTPKQYF,TGTGCCAGCAGTGCAGGGACACCGAAGCAGTACTTC
few,TRBJ2-5,.,TRBV20-1,CRASDGETQYF,TGCAGGGCAAGCGACGGCGAGACCCAGTACTTC
.,TRBJ2-3,TRBD1,TRBV4-3,CASSPRDRDSTDTQYF,TGCGCCAGCAGCCCCAGGGACAGGGATAGCACAGATACGCAGTATTTT
.,TRBJ1-1,TRBD1,TRBV5-1,CASSPGTENTEAFF,TGCGCCAGCAGCCCCGGGACAGAGAACACTGAAGCTTTCTTT
.,TRBJ2-6,TRBD1,TRBV7-2,CASSSITGTGGVGANVLTF,TGTGCCAGCAGCTCGATTACCGGGACAGGGGGCGTTGGGGCCAACGTCCTGACTTTC
.,TRBJ1-2,.,TRBV2,CAIPPASKTLSYGYTF,TGTGCCATCCCTCCGGCATCTAAAACCTTATCCTATGGCTACACCTTC
.,TRBJ2-7,TRBD2,TRBV6-6,CASRCSGTNPYEQYF,TGTGCCAGCAGGTGTTCCGGGACTAACCCCTACGAGCAGTACTTC
.,TRBJ1-2,TRBD1,TRBV10-3,CAISEDRVSSYTF,TGTGCCATCAGCGAGGACAGGGTGTCGAGCTACACCTTC
.,TRBJ1-4,.,TRBV7-2,CASSLAMGREKLFF,TGTGCCAGCAGCTTAGCGATGGGGCGGGAAAAACTGTTTTTT
.,TRBJ2-6,.,TRBV30,CASVTSGANVLTF,TGTGCCTCTGTTACCTCTGGGGCCAACGTCCTGACTTTC